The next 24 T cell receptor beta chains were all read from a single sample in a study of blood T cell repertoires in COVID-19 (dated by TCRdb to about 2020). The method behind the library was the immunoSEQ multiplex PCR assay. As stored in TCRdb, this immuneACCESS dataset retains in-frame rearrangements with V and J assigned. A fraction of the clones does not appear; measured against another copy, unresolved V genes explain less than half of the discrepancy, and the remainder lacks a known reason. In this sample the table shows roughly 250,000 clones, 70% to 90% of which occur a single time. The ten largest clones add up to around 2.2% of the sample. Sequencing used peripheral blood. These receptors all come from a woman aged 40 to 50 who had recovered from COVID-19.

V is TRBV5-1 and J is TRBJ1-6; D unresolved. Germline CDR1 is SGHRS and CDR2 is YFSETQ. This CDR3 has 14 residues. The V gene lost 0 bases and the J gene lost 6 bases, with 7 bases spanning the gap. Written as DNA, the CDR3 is TGCGCCAGCAGCTTGGACAGTACTAATTCACCCCTCCACTTT. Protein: CASSLDSTNSPLHF.

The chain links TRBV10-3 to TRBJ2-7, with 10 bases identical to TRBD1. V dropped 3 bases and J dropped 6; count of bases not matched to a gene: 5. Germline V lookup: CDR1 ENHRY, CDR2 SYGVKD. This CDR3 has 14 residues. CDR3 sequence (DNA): TGTGCCATCAGTGAAGGAGACAGGGGGCCCGAGCAGTACTTC. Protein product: CAISEGDRGPEQYF.

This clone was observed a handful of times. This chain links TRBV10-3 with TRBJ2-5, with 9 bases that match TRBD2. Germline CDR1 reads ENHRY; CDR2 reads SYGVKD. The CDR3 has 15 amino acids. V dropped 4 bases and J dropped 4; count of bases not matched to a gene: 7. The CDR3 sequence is CAISASGTSSETQYF. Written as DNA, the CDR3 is TGTGCCATCAGTGCGTCCGGGACTAGCTCAGAGACCCAGTACTTC.

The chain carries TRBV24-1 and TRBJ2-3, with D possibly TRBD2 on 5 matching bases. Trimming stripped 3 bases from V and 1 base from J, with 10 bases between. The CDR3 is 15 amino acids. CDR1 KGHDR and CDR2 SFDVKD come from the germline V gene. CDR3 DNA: TGTGCCACCAGTGATCGGGGTCAGGGCACAGATACGCAGTATTTT. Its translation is CATSDRGQGTDTQYF.

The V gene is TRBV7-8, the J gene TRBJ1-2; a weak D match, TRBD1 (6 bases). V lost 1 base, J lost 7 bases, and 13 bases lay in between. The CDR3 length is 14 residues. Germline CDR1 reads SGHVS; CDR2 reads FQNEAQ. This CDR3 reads CASSLEPGAGGYTF. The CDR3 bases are TGTGCCAGCAGCTTAGAGCCAGGGGCGGGTGGCTACACCTTC. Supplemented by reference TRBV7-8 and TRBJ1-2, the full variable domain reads GAGVSQSPRYKVAKRGQDVALRCDPISGHVSLFWYQQALGQGPEFLTYFQNEAQLDKSGLPSDRFFAERPEGSVSTLKIQRTQQEDSAVYLCASSLEPGAGGYTFGSGTRLTVV.

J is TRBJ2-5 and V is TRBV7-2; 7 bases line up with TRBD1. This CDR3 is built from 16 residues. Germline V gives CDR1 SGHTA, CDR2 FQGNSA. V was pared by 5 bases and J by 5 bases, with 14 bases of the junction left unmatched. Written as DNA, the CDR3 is TGTGCCAGCAGCCGCCGGGACAGACGGGCCAGTGAGACCCAGTACTTC. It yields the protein CASSRRDRRASETQYF. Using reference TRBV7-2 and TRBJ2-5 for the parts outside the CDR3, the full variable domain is GAGVSQSPSNKVTEKGKDVELRCDPISGHTALYWYRQSLGQGLEFLIYFQGNSAPDKSGLPSDRFSAERTGGSVSTLTIQRTQQEDSAVYLCASSRRDRRASETQYFGPGTRLLVL.

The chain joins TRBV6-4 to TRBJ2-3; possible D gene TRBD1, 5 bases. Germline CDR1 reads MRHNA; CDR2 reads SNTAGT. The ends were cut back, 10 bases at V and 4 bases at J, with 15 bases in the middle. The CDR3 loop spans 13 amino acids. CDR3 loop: CATSDTVADTQYF. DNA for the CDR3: TGTGCCACCTCGGACACAGTGGCAGATACGCAGTATTTT.

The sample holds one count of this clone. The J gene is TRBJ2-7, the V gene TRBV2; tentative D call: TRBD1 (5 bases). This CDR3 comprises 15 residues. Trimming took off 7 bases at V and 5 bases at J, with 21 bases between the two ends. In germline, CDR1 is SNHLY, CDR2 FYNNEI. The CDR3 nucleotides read TGTGCCAGCATAGGGGTTTCGAGTCGGGCTAACGAGCAGTACTTC. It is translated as CASIGVSSRANEQYF.

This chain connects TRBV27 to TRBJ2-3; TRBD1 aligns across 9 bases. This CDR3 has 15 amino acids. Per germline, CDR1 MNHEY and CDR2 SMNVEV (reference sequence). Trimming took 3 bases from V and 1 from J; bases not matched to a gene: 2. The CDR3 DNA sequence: TGTGCCAGCAGTTTTTGGGACAGGGGCACAGATACGCAGTATTTT. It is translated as CASSFWDRGTDTQYF.

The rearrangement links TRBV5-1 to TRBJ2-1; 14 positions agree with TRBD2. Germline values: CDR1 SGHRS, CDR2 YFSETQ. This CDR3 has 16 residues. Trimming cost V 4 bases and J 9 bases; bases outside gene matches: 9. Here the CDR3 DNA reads TGCGCCAGCAGCGTTACGGGGACTAGCGGGGGAGGTGAGCAGTTCTTC. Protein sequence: CASSVTGTSGGGEQFF.

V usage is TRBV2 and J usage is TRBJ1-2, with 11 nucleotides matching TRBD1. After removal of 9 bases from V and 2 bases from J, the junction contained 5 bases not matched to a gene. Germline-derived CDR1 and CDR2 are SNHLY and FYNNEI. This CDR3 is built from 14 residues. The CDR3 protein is CASRGQGGNYGYTF. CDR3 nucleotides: TGTGCCAGTCGGGGACAGGGGGGGAACTATGGCTACACCTTC.

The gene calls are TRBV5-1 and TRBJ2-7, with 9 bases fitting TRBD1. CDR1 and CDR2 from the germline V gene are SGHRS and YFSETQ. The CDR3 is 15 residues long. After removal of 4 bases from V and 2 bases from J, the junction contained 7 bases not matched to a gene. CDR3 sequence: CASSRTGVEAYEQYF. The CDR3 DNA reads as TGCGCCAGCAGCCGGACAGGGGTGGAAGCCTACGAGCAGTACTTC.

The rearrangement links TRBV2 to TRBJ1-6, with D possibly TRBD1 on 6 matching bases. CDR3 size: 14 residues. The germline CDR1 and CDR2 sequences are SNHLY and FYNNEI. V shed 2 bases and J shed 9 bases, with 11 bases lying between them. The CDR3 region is CASSEMQGLSPLHF. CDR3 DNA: TGTGCCAGCAGTGAAATGCAGGGGCTTTCACCCCTCCACTTT.

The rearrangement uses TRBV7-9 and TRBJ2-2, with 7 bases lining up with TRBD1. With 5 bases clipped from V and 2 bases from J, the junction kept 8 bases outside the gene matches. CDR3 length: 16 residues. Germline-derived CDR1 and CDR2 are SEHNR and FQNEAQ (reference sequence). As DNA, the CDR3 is TGTGCCAGCAGCGCACAGGGGCGCGGCAACACCGGGGAGCTGTTTTTT. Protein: CASSAQGRGNTGELFF.

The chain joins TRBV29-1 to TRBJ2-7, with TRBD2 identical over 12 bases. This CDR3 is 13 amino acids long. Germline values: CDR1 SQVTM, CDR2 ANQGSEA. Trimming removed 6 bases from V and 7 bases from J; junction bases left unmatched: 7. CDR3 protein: CSVMTSGSREQYF. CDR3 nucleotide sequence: TGCAGCGTGATGACTAGCGGGAGTAGAGAGCAGTACTTC.

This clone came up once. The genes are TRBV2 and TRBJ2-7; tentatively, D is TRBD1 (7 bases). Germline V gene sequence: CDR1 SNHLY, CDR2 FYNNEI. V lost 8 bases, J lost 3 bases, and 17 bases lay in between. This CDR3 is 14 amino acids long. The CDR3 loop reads CASQLDQGGYEQYF. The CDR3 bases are TGTGCCAGCCAGTTAGATCAGGGGGGCTACGAGCAGTACTTC. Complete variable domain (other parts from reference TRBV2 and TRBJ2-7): EPEVTQTPSHQVTQMGQEVILRCVPISNHLYFYWYRQILGQKVEFLVSFYNNEISEKSEIFDDQFSVERPDGSNFTLKIRSTKLEDSAMYFCASQLDQGGYEQYFGPGTRLTVT.

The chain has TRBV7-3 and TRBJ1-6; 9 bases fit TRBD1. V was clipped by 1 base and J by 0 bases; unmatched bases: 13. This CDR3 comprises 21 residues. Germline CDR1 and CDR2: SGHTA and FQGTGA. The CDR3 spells CASSLRVQQGAIRSYNSPLHF. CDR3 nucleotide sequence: TGTGCCAGCAGCTTAAGAGTGCAACAGGGGGCGATTCGCTCCTATAATTCACCCCTCCACTTT.

The CDR3 DNA reads as TGTGCCAGCAGCTTACTTCGGACTAGCGGAAACACCGGGGAGCTGTTTTTT. The encoded protein is CASSLLRTSGNTGELFF. The genes are TRBV11-2 and TRBJ2-2, with 10 bases fitting TRBD2. The CDR3 loop spans 17 amino acids. Germline trimming cut 2 bases from V and 2 bases from J; bases unmatched to any gene: 5. CDR1 SGHAT and CDR2 FQNNGV come from the germline V gene.

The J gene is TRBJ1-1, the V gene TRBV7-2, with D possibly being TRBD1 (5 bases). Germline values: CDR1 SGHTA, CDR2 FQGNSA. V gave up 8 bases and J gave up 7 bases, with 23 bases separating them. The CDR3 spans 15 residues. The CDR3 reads CASCLRSGTSLEAFF. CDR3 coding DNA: TGTGCCAGCTGCCTGAGATCGGGGACTTCACTTGAAGCTTTCTTT.

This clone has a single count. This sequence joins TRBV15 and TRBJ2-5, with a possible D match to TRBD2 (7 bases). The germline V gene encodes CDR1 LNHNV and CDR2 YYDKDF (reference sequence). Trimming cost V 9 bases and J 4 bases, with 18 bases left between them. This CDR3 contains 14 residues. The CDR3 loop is CATQGRGVSETQYF. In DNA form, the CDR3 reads TGTGCCACTCAAGGGAGGGGGGTTTCAGAGACCCAGTACTTC.

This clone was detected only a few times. CDR3 coding DNA: TGTGCCAGCAGTTACTCGGCGGGGGCGGCAGATACGCAGTATTTT. Translation: CASSYSAGAADTQYF. V is TRBV6-2 or TRBV6-3 and J is TRBJ2-3, with D tentatively TRBD2 (7 bases). Germline V gene lookup returns CDR1 MNHEY and CDR2 SVGEGT. Trimming took off 0 bases at V and 4 bases at J, with 11 bases between the two ends. The CDR3 consists of 15 residues.

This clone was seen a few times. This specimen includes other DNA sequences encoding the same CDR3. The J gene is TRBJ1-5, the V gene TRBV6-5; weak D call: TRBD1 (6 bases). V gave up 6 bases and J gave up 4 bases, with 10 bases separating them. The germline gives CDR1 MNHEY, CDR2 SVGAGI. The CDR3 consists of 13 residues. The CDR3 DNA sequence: TGTGCCAGCAGGAAACAGGGTAATCAGCCCCAGCATTTT. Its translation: CASRKQGNQPQHF.

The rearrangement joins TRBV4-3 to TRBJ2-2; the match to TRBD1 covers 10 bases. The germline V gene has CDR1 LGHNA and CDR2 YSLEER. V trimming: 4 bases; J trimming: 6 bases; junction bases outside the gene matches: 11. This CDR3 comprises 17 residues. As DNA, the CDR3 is TGCGCCAGCAGCCGGAACCTCGACAGGGGGCAATCCGGGGAGCTGTTTTTT. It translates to CASSRNLDRGQSGELFF.

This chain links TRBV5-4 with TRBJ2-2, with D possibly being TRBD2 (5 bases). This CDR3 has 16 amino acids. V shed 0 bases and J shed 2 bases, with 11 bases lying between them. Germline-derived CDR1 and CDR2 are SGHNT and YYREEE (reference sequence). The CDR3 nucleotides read TGTGCCAGCAGCTTGGTCCCCCGGGGAAACACCGGGGAGCTGTTTTTT. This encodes CASSLVPRGNTGELFF.